These 19 T cell receptor beta chains came from one sample sequenced in a study of blood T cell repertoires in COVID-19. Data came from immunoSEQ multiplex PCR; TCRdb stores just in-frame clones and leaves some out. The sample includes 250,000 or so clones, about 89% of them seen just once. The specimen sequenced was PBMCs or T cells enriched from blood (not recorded which). These receptors were collected from a woman between 18 and 29 years old who had recovered from COVID-19.

The rearrangement joins TRBV3-1 (or the pseudogene TRBV3-2) to TRBJ1-5; the D gene is possibly TRBD1 (5 bases). CDR1 LGHDT and CDR2 YNNKEL come from the germline V gene (reference sequence). The CDR3 contains 16 residues. The V and J ends lost 6 bases and 2 bases respectively, with 17 bases between them. The CDR3 region is CASRRTTDSCNQPQHF. The CDR3 bases are TGTGCCAGCAGACGCACCACTGACAGTTGCAATCAGCCCCAGCATTTT.

The J gene is TRBJ1-4, the V gene TRBV15; 10 nucleotides match TRBD1. CDR3 length: 18 amino acids. Unmatched junction bases numbered 11, after V lost 0 bases and J lost 7 bases. Looked up from germline, CDR1 is LNHNV and CDR2 is YYDKDF (reference sequence). As DNA, the CDR3 is TGTGCCACCAGCAGAGATCGGTACCGGGACAGGGGTTCTGAAAAACTGTTTTTT. Its translation: CATSRDRYRDRGSEKLFF.

The table lists this clone with a count of one. The chain employs TRBV27 and TRBJ2-7; the D gene is possibly TRBD2 (6 bases). CDR1 and CDR2 from the germline V gene are MNHEY and SMNVEV (reference sequence). Trimming removed 2 bases from V and 4 bases from J, with 9 bases in between. The CDR3 spans 13 residues. The CDR3 here is CASSLETRYEQYF. CDR3 coding DNA: TGTGCCAGCAGTTTAGAGACTAGGTACGAGCAGTACTTC.

This sequence joins TRBV5-6 and TRBJ2-1; D perhaps matches TRBD2 (6 bases). Germline V CDR1 and CDR2: SGHDT, YYEEEE. With 5 bases removed from V and 2 bases from J, the gap between germline ends came to 8 bases. The CDR3 is 13 amino acids. The CDR3 bases are TGTGCCAGCAGACGGGAGACCTACAATGAGCAGTTCTTC. Translating it yields CASRRETYNEQFF.

This CDR3 is CASSEAVMVWAPNTEAFF. The CDR3 DNA follows: TGTGCCAGCAGTGAAGCGGTAATGGTCTGGGCCCCGAACACTGAAGCTTTCTTT. This sequence joins TRBV2 and TRBJ1-1; D gene uncertain. The germline V gene has CDR1 SNHLY and CDR2 FYNNEI. CDR3 size: 18 residues. The V end was cut by 0 bases, the J end by 1 base, with 18 bases between. The full variable domain, completed using reference TRBV2 and TRBJ1-1, is EPEVTQTPSHQVTQMGQEVILRCVPISNHLYFYWYRQILGQKVEFLVSFYNNEISEKSEIFDDQFSVERPDGSNFTLKIRSTKLEDSAMYFCASSEAVMVWAPNTEAFFGQGTRLTVV.

The chain has TRBV4-1 and TRBJ2-3; 11 bases match TRBD2. The germline CDR1 and CDR2 sequences are MGHRA and YSYEKL. V was clipped by 2 bases and J by 9 bases; unmatched bases: 13. This CDR3 has 17 residues. CDR3 in DNA: TGCGCCAGCAGCCAACTACTAGCGGGAGTCTTAAGCGGAACGCAGTATTTT. Translation: CASSQLLAGVLSGTQYF.

V is TRBV19 and J is TRBJ1-1; a weak D match, TRBD1 (5 bases). CDR1 and CDR2 from the germline V gene are LNHDA and SQIVND (reference sequence). CDR3 length: 16 residues. With 3 bases removed from V and 1 base from J, the gap between germline ends came to 15 bases. The CDR3 here is CASSILDGAQNTEAFF. The CDR3 nucleotides are TGTGCCAGTAGTATTCTAGATGGGGCCCAGAACACTGAAGCTTTCTTT.

J is TRBJ1-5 and V is TRBV27; 8 nucleotides align to TRBD1. The germline gives CDR1 MNHEY, CDR2 SMNVEV (reference sequence). V was clipped by 6 bases and J by 5 bases; unmatched bases: 6. The CDR3 extends over 14 amino acids. As DNA, the CDR3 is TGTGCCAGCAGGACAGGGGTGGGGGATCAGCCCCAGCATTTT. This translates into CASRTGVGDQPQHF.

This clone was observed once. V is TRBV5-1 and J is TRBJ2-1; D may be TRBD2 (5 bases). Germline CDR1 reads SGHRS; CDR2 reads YFSETQ. V lost 3 bases, J lost 2 bases, and 15 bases lay in between. The CDR3 has 16 amino acids. The CDR3 sequence: CASSSRGAATYNEQFF. The CDR3 nucleotides are TGCGCCAGCAGCTCCCGAGGAGCGGCTACCTACAATGAGCAGTTCTTC.

This rearrangement joins TRBV2 to TRBJ1-6; the D gene is possibly TRBD1 (6 bases). The CDR3 has 14 residues. V lost 10 bases and J 7 bases, leaving 17 bases between the germline ends. Per the germline V gene, CDR1 is SNHLY and CDR2 is FYNNEI. Here the CDR3 reads CAKAPGQGNSPLHF. The DNA for the CDR3 is TGTGCCAAAGCCCCGGGACAAGGAAATTCACCCCTCCACTTT.

The chain has TRBV27 and TRBJ2-3; 14 bases agree with TRBD2. The germline gives CDR1 MNHEY, CDR2 SMNVEV (reference sequence). Trimming removed 6 bases from V and 6 bases from J; junction bases left unmatched: 23. This CDR3 is 21 amino acids long. The CDR3 reads CASSSLYPGLAGGLVGDTQYF. CDR3 coding DNA: TGTGCCAGCAGCTCCCTTTACCCAGGACTAGCGGGGGGTCTGGTCGGTGATACGCAGTATTTT.

The genes are TRBV19 and TRBJ2-2; D is unresolved. This CDR3 has 15 amino acids. With 5 bases removed from V and 1 base from J, the gap between germline ends came to 11 bases. Germline V gene data show CDR1 as LNHDA and CDR2 as SQIVND (reference sequence). The CDR3 region has the DNA TGTGCCAGTAGTTACGGCAGGCAGAACACCGGGGAGCTGTTTTTT. Amino acids: CASSYGRQNTGELFF.

The V and J genes are TRBV7-2 and TRBJ2-1; TRBD2 matches at 10 bases. The CDR3 extends over 16 amino acids. After removal of 0 bases from V and 4 bases from J, the junction contained 3 bases not matched to a gene. The V gene's germline CDR1 is SGHTA and CDR2 FQGNSA. The chain's CDR3 is CASSLAGTSAYNEQFF. CDR3 in DNA: TGTGCCAGCAGCTTAGCCGGGACTAGCGCTTACAATGAGCAGTTCTTC.

Note on this clone: The same CDR3 can be traced to other DNA sequences in this sample. The genes are TRBV4-3 and TRBJ1-1; tentatively, D is TRBD1 (5 bases). This CDR3 is 15 amino acids long. The V gene lost 1 base and the J gene lost 4 bases, with 13 bases spanning the gap. Germline V gene data show CDR1 as LGHNA and CDR2 as YSLEER. CDR3 protein: CASSQGGGGGTEAFF. CDR3 DNA: TGCGCCAGCAGCCAAGGGGGTGGGGGAGGCACTGAAGCTTTCTTT.

In its sample, this clone was seen a few times. The rearrangement links TRBV7-3 to TRBJ2-7, with D possibly TRBD2 on 5 matching bases. The germline CDR1 and CDR2 sequences are SGHTA and FQGTGA. CDR3 length: 14 residues. V lost 6 bases to trimming and J lost 3 bases, with 15 bases between them. The CDR3 DNA sequence: TGTGCCAGCAGTCAGTCGGACGGAGGCTACGAGCAGTACTTC. Translating gives CASSQSDGGYEQYF. Full variable domain (rest looked up from reference TRBV7-3 and TRBJ2-7): GAGVSQTPSNKVTEKGKYVELRCDPISGHTALYWYRQSLGQGPEFLIYFQGTGAADDSGLPNDRFFAVRPEGSVSTLKIQRTERGDSAVYLCASSQSDGGYEQYFGPGTRLTVT.

The V and J genes are TRBV14 and TRBJ2-1; 7 bases line up with TRBD2. After removal of 3 bases from V and 1 base from J, the junction contained 9 bases not matched to a gene. The CDR3 runs to 17 residues. The V gene's germline CDR1 is SGHDN and CDR2 FVKESK. CDR3 sequence reads: CASSHLASGSSYNEQFF. As DNA, the CDR3 is TGTGCCAGCAGCCACTTGGCTAGCGGATCGTCCTACAATGAGCAGTTCTTC.

In this sample, this clone turned up a few times. This chain connects TRBV11-3 to TRBJ2-7; D remains ambiguous. The CDR3 sequence is 13 residues long. Trimming took 0 bases from V and 3 from J, leaving 6 bases between them. The V gene's germline CDR1 is SGHNT and CDR2 YENEEA. The CDR3 loop is CASSLESLYEQYF. Written as DNA, the CDR3 is TGTGCCAGCAGCTTAGAATCCCTCTACGAGCAGTACTTC.

This chain uses TRBV7-2 with TRBJ2-6; 9 nucleotides align to TRBD1. V lost 0 bases and J lost 0; bases outside the gene matches: 3. Germline assignment: CDR1 SGHTA and CDR2 FQGNSA. CDR3 length: 18 residues. The DNA of the CDR3 is TGTGCCAGCAGCTTAGCGGGGGACAGGGTCTCTGGGGCCAACGTCCTGACTTTC. Its protein is CASSLAGDRVSGANVLTF.

The chain links TRBV28 to TRBJ2-1; 8 bases align to TRBD2. Trimming cost V 5 bases and J 5 bases; bases outside gene matches: 11. The germline V gene encodes CDR1 MDHEN and CDR2 SYDVKM. The CDR3 covers 16 residues. CDR3 region: CASSPQGGGLNNEQFF. The CDR3 DNA reads TGTGCCAGCAGTCCCCAGGGCGGGGGGCTTAACAATGAGCAGTTCTTC.